The present entry profiles one T cell receptor (beta chain) with its context. Its specificity is not known. Amplification used 60 Vbeta primers and 13 Jbeta primers. Generated by immunoSEQ multiplex PCR, the TCRdb table keeps only in-frame clones and is missing some. The table has 150,000 to 200,000 clones, 80% to 85% seen once. These data belong to a study of cytomegalovirus exposure and HLA in healthy donors. General observations from the study: Accounts indicate the classifier identified cytomegalovirus status with strong specificity and sensitivity. Highly shared sequence variants in one cluster were likely a sequencing artifact.

This clonotype was sampled from a woman younger than 35 in good health and CMV-seropositive. The sample was PBMCs.

The DNA for the CDR3 is TGCGCCAGCAGCCAAACGATAGCGGGCCAGGCAAAAGATACGCAGTATTTT. Translation: CASSQTIAGQAKDTQYF. The chain joins TRBV4-3 to TRBJ2-3; 7 nucleotides match TRBD2. The CDR3 spans 17 residues. With V trimmed by 2 bases and J by 5 bases, 13 bases remained unmatched. From germline, CDR1 is LGHNA and CDR2 YSLEER.